Included here is one T cell receptor (beta chain) sequence, with context. The data stem from a study of T cell changes during pregnancy in multiple sclerosis. Data came from immunoSEQ multiplex PCR; TCRdb stores just in-frame clones and leaves some out. The data hold 80,000 to 130,000 clones, with around 93% observed a single time. The CDR3 covers 17 residues. Germline V lookup: CDR1 SEHNR, CDR2 FQNEAQ (reference sequence). With V trimmed by 5 bases and J by 10 bases, 14 bases remained unmatched. The receptor comes from a female donor with multiple sclerosis, enrolled in a pregnancy study. Sample: peripheral blood, taken before pregnancy. This sequence joins TRBV7-9 and TRBJ2-1; 13 bases agree with TRBD2. CDR3 sequence reads: CASSDSGLAGARGEQFF. CDR3 nucleotides: TGTGCCAGCAGCGATAGCGGACTAGCGGGGGCGAGGGGCGAGCAGTTCTTC.